This record looks at one T cell receptor (beta chain) sequence and its context. No antigen is known for it. These data belong to a study of cytomegalovirus exposure and HLA in healthy donors. Study-wide findings and caveats: As was reported, the classifier diagnosed cytomegalovirus status with high specificity and sensitivity.

CDR3 length: 12 amino acids. With 2 bases removed from V and 4 bases from J, the gap between germline ends came to 6 bases. CDR1 ENHRY and CDR2 SYGVKD come from the germline V gene. The PCR was carried out with 60 Vbeta primers and 13 Jbeta primers. Assay used: immunoSEQ multiplex PCR; TCRdb lists only in-frame clones, some missing. The profile shows fewer than 150,000 clones, roughly 76% of them singletons. V gene TRBV10-3 combines with J gene TRBJ2-7; D unclear. This TCR was recovered from a man over 45 in good health and CMV-seropositive. Input material: PBMCs. The CDR3 protein is CAISEPGYEQYF. The CDR3 DNA follows: TGTGCCATCAGTGAGCCGGGTTACGAGCAGTACTTC.